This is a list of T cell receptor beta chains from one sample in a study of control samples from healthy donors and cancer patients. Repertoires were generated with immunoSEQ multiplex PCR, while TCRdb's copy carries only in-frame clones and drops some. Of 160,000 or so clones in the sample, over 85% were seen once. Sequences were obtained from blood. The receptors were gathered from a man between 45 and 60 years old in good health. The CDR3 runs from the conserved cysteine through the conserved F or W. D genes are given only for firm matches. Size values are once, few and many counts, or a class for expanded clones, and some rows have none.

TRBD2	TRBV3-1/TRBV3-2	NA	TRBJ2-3	CASSQLSAGGDTQYF	TGTGCCAGCAGCCAACTGTCAGCGGGAGGGGATACGCAGTATTTT
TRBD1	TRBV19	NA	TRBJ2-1	CASSMGQGIRDYNEQFF	TGTGCCAGTAGTATGGGACAGGGGATCAGGGACTACAATGAGCAGTTCTTC
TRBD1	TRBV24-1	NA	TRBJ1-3	CATSDPGTGGAYGNTIYF	TGTGCCACCAGTGACCCCGGGACAGGGGGCGCATATGGAAACACCATATATTTT
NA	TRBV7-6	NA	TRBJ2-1	CASSSRENNEQFF	TGTGCCAGCAGCTCCCGGGAAAACAATGAGCAGTTCTTC
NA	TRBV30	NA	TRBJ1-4	CAWSLLGSEKLFF	TGTGCCTGGAGTCTCTTGGGGTCTGAAAAACTGTTTTTT
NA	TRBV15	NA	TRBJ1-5	CATSRDRGQGQPQHF	TGTGCCACCAGCAGAGATCGGGGGCAGGGTCAGCCCCAGCATTTT
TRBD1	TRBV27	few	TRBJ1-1	CASSFRGRGLTEAFF	TGTGCCAGCAGTTTCCGGGGGAGGGGGCTAACTGAAGCTTTCTTT
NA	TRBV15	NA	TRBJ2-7	CATSRDLGSYEQYF	TGTGCCACCAGCAGAGATTTGGGCTCCTACGAGCAGTACTTC
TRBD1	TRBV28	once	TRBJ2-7	CASSLISRGRYEQYF	TGTGCCAGCAGTTTAATTTCCAGGGGGCGGTACGAGCAGTACTTC
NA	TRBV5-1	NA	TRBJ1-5	CASSCPVFNQPQHF	TGCGCCAGCAGCTGTCCCGTATTTAACCAGCCCCAGCATTTT
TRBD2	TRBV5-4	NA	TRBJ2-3	CASSLPGTSGRSDTQYF	TGTGCCAGCAGCTTGCCCGGGACTAGCGGGAGATCAGATACGCAGTATTTT
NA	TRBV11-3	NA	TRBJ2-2	CASRSGGANTGELFF	TGTGCCAGCAGGTCTGGGGGCGCGAACACCGGGGAGCTGTTTTTT
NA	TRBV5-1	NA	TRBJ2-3	CASSLVGSSTDTQYF	TGCGCCAGCAGCTTGGTCGGGAGTAGCACAGATACGCAGTATTTT
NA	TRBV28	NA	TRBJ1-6	CASNYPTLINSPLHF	TGTGCCAGCAACTATCCGACACTGATTAATTCACCCCTCCACTTT
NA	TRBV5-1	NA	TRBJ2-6	CASSLRGTGANVLTF	TGCGCCAGCAGCTTGAGGGGGACGGGGGCCAACGTCCTGACTTTC
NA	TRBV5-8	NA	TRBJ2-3	CASSQRVRGRPDTQYF	TGTGCCAGCAGCCAAAGGGTCCGGGGGCGCCCAGATACGCAGTATTTT
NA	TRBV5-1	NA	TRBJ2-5	CASSLVGGQETQYF	TGCGCCAGCAGCTTGGTAGGGGGTCAAGAGACCCAGTACTTC
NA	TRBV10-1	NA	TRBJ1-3	CASSVGGFGNTIYF	TGCGCCAGCAGTGTCGGCGGCTTTGGAAACACCATATATTTT
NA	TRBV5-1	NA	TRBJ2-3	CASSPFEGTDTQYF	TGCGCCAGCAGCCCGTTCGAAGGGACAGATACGCAGTATTTT
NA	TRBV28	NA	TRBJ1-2	CASSLNGYGYTF	TGTGCCAGCAGTTTGAACGGCTATGGCTACACCTTC
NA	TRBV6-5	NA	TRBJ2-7	CASSYSPTASYEQYF	TGTGCCAGCAGTTACTCTCCGACCGCCTCCTACGAGCAGTACTTC
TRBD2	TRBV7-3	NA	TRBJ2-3	CASSRTSGDTQYF	TGTGCCAGCAGCCGGACTAGCGGAGATACGCAGTATTTT
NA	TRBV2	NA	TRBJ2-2	CASMPTENTGELFF	TGTGCCAGCATGCCGACAGAGAACACCGGGGAGCTGTTTTTT
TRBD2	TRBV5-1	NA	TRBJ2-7	CASSFGTSYEQYF	TGCGCCAGCAGCTTCGGGACTAGTTACGAGCAGTACTTC
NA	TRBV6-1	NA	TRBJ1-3	CASSEGGWTPGNTIYF	TGTGCCAGCAGTGAAGGAGGTTGGACACCTGGAAACACCATATATTTT
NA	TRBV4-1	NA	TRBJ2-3	CASSQVGGRTGTDTQYF	TGCGCCAGCAGCCAAGTCGGGGGGCGCACCGGCACAGATACGCAGTATTTT
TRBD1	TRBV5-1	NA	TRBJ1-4	CASQGQGGEKLFF	TGCGCCAGCCAGGGGCAGGGGGGTGAAAAACTGTTTTTT
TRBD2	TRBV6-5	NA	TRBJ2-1	CASRLGLAGMDEQFF	TGTGCCAGCAGGCTTGGACTAGCGGGAATGGATGAGCAGTTCTTC
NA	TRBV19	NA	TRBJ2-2	CATTEAGLKTGELFF	TGTGCCACCACGGAGGCGGGGTTGAAAACCGGGGAGCTGTTTTTT
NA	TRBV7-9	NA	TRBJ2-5	CASSLGVSQETQYF	TGTGCCAGCAGCTTAGGCGTCAGCCAAGAGACCCAGTACTTC
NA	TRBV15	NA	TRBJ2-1	CATSREEEEQFF	TGTGCCACCAGCAGAGAGGAGGAGGAGCAGTTCTTC
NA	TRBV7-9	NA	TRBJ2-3	CASSPSAGDTQYF	TGTGCCAGCAGCCCCTCTGCGGGAGATACGCAGTATTTT
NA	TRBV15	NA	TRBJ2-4	CATSREGLAKNIQYF	TGTGCCACCAGCAGAGAGGGACTAGCCAAAAACATTCAGTACTTC
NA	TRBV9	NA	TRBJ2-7	CASSKTPGTSNYEQYF	TGTGCCAGCAGCAAAACCCCGGGGACTTCCAACTACGAGCAGTACTTC
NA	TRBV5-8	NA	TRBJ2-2	CASRKNGNTGELFF	TGTGCCAGCCGAAAGAACGGGAACACCGGGGAGCTGTTTTTT
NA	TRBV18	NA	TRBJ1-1	CASSPEWTGGNTEAFF	TGTGCCAGCTCACCAGAGTGGACGGGGGGTAACACTGAAGCTTTCTTT
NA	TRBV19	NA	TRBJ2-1	CASTRGTYNNEQFF	TGTGCCAGTACCCGCGGGACCTATAACAATGAGCAGTTCTTC
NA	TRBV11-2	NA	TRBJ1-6	CASSAGTSYNSPLHF	TGTGCCAGCAGCGCCGGGACAAGTTATAATTCACCCCTCCACTTT
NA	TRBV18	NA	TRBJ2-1	CASSPNPPSSYNEQFF	TGTGCCAGCTCACCAAACCCGCCAAGCTCCTACAATGAGCAGTTCTTC
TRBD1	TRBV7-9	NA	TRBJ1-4	CASSLTGTNEKLFF	TGTGCCAGCAGCTTGACAGGGACTAATGAAAAACTGTTTTTT
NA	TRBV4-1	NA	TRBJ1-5	CASSQNREQPQHF	TGCGCCAGCAGCCAAAACAGGGAGCAGCCCCAGCATTTT
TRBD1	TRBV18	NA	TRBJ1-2	CASSPSTGGDYGYTF	TGTGCCAGCTCACCGTCGACAGGGGGGGACTATGGCTACACCTTC
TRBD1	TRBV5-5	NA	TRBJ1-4	CASSLGFGTGRTPEKLFF	TGTGCCAGCAGCTTGGGATTCGGGACAGGGCGAACTCCTGAAAAACTGTTTTTT
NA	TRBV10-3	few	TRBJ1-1	CATRLTDQAFF	TGTGCCACCAGGCTCACAGACCAAGCTTTCTTT
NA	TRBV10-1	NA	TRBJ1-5	CASSLNGQPQHF	TGCGCCAGCAGCCTCAACGGTCAGCCCCAGCATTTT
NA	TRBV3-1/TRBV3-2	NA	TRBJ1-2	CASSQDITGRALF	TGTGCCAGCAGCCAAGACATAACGGGGCGGGCTCTCTTC
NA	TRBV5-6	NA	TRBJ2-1	CASSLFPSYNEQFF	TGTGCCAGCAGCTTGTTTCCCTCCTACAATGAGCAGTTCTTC
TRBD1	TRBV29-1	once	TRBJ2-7	CSVEGGQGRYEQYF	TGCAGCGTTGAAGGTGGACAGGGGAGGTACGAGCAGTACTTC
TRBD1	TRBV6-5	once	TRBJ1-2	CASSYSATGGDYGYTF	TGTGCCAGCAGTTACTCTGCGACAGGGGGGGACTATGGCTACACCTTC
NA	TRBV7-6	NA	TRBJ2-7	CASSGRDVDYEQYF	TGTGCCAGCAGCGGGCGGGACGTCGACTACGAGCAGTACTTC